This paragraph covers one T cell receptor (beta chain) sequence. Generated by immunoSEQ multiplex PCR, the TCRdb table keeps only in-frame clones and is missing some. Altogether about 190,000 clones are present, roughly 90% being singletons, with the ten largest covering 0.62%. This CDR3 is built from 15 residues. J gave up 7 bases and V 5 bases, and 10 bases lay outside the gene matches. CDR1 is LNHDA, CDR2 SQIVND, per germline (reference sequence). The data belong to a study of blood T cell repertoires in COVID-19. Study-level information: Collection of acute and convalescent COVID-19 samples took place in the United States, Italy and Spain.

The sequenced sample consisted of peripheral blood. This chain uses TRBV19 with TRBJ1-2; 10 bases fit TRBD1. This sequence originates from a middle-aged man with acute or convalescent COVID-19. CDR3 in amino acids: CASSPPGTGVPGYTF. CDR3 nucleotide sequence: TGTGCCAGTAGTCCACCCGGGACAGGGGTCCCTGGCTACACCTTC.